This entry is about one TCR beta chain. The antigen remains undetermined. With 60 Vbeta and 13 Jbeta primers, the PCR was carried out. Data came from immunoSEQ multiplex PCR; TCRdb stores just in-frame clones and leaves some out. This sample has more than 45,000 clones; under 75% occur once, and the top ten carry approximately 6.8%. The data derive from a study of cytomegalovirus exposure and HLA in healthy donors. The study's findings and limits: Reported performance of the classifier showed diagnosis of cytomegalovirus status with high specificity and sensitivity.

Between the trimmed V and J ends, which lost 6 bases and 1 base, there was a span of 10 bases. CDR3 size: 14 residues. CDR1 is SNHLY and CDR2 is FYNNEI in the germline V gene. The receptor was derived from a man aged 30-40 years in good health and CMV-seronegative. Input material: PBMCs. The chain has TRBV2 and TRBJ2-1; D possibly corresponds to TRBD1 (5 bases). CDR3 loop: CASRPKGSYNEQFF. The CDR3 nucleotides are TGTGCCAGCAGACCTAAGGGGTCCTACAATGAGCAGTTCTTC.